The 25 T cell receptor beta chains reported below all come from one sample, sequenced in a study of T cell changes during pregnancy in multiple sclerosis. Clones were sequenced by immunoSEQ multiplex PCR, and TCRdb holds only the in-frame ones, with some missing. In the table there are some 100,000 clones, around nine tenths of which are singletons. The sequencing used peripheral blood, collected in the second trimester of pregnancy. These receptors were collected from a female donor with multiple sclerosis, enrolled in a pregnancy study.

The chain combines TRBV19 with TRBJ2-3, with D tentatively TRBD2 (6 bases). V was pared by 4 bases and J by 3 bases, with 17 bases between. The CDR3 extends over 16 amino acids. Germline-derived CDR1 and CDR2 are LNHDA and SQIVND (reference sequence). This chain's CDR3 is CASSTGLSLRTDTQYF. In DNA, the CDR3 is TGTGCCAGTAGTACAGGACTAAGCTTAAGGACAGATACGCAGTATTTT.

Here the CDR3 DNA reads TGTGCCAGCAGCGTACTAGCGGGAGAACTCGGGGCTTACGAGCAGTACTTC. Translated: CASSVLAGELGAYEQYF. The chain uses TRBV9 and TRBJ2-7, with TRBD2 matching 10 bases. The CDR3 extends over 17 amino acids. V lost 1 base to trimming and J lost 4 bases; unmatched junction nucleotides: 11. Germline V gene data show CDR1 as SGDLS and CDR2 as YYNGEE.

V and J are TRBV11-3 and TRBJ2-1, with 9 bases identical to TRBD2. J lost 9 bases, V lost 0 bases, and 12 bases had no gene match. CDR1 is SGHNT, CDR2 YENEEA, per germline. The CDR3 is made up of 17 amino acids. The CDR3 sequence: CASSLDWERGEKGEQFF. As DNA, the CDR3 is TGTGCCAGCAGCTTAGATTGGGAGCGGGGGGAGAAAGGTGAGCAGTTCTTC.

This chain links TRBV30 with TRBJ2-1; TRBD2 matches at 8 bases. Germline values: CDR1 GTSNPN, CDR2 SVGIG (reference sequence). Unmatched junction bases numbered 4, after V lost 3 bases and J lost 0 bases. This CDR3 comprises 15 residues. The CDR3 bases are TGTGCCTGGAGGGAGGCGGGGGGCTCCTACAATGAGCAGTTCTTC. It codes for CAWREAGGSYNEQFF.

V is TRBV9 and J is TRBJ1-1; D is perhaps TRBD1 (5 bases). The germline V and J ends were trimmed by 4 bases and 5 bases, with 15 bases remaining between them. The CDR3 is made up of 14 amino acids. Germline V gene data show CDR1 as SGDLS and CDR2 as YYNGEE. The DNA for the CDR3 is TGTGCCAGCAGCCCAAGATCAGGGAGGACTGAAGCTTTCTTT. It encodes CASSPRSGRTEAFF.

The rearrangement joins TRBV7-9 to TRBJ1-3; no firm D call. Trimming stripped 2 bases from V and 0 bases from J, with 8 bases between. Germline CDR1 SEHNR, CDR2 FQNEAQ (reference sequence). CDR3 length: 15 amino acids. The CDR3: CASSLPYNSGNTIYF. The DNA for the CDR3 is TGTGCCAGCAGCTTACCGTACAACTCTGGAAACACCATATATTTT. Based on the CDR3 plus reference TRBV7-9 and TRBJ1-3, the full variable domain is DTGVSQNPRHKITKRGQNVTFRCDPISEHNRLYWYRQTLGQGPEFLTYFQNEAQLEKSRLLSDRFSAERPKGSFSTLEIQRTEQGDSAMYLCASSLPYNSGNTIYFGEGSWLTVV.

The CDR3 DNA sequence: TGTGCCAGCAGTGACAGGCGGGGGGCGAACTATGGCTACACCTTC. It specifies CASSDRRGANYGYTF. The rearrangement uses TRBV6-6 and TRBJ1-2; TRBD1 might be the D (6 bases). The germline V gene has CDR1 MNHNY and CDR2 SVGAGI (reference sequence). This CDR3 is built from 15 residues. Trimming removed 5 bases from V and 2 bases from J, with 15 bases in between.

V gene TRBV27 combines with J gene TRBJ2-1, with TRBD2 identical over 9 bases. The V gene's germline CDR1 is MNHEY and CDR2 SMNVEV (reference sequence). This CDR3 comprises 15 residues. After removal of 6 bases from V and 2 bases from J, the junction contained 5 bases not matched to a gene. The DNA for the CDR3 is TGTGCCAGCAGCCTAGTAGCGGGGGCCTACAATGAGCAGTTCTTC. The encoded protein is CASSLVAGAYNEQFF.

V usage is TRBV13 and J usage is TRBJ1-1; tentative D call: TRBD1 (6 bases). The length of the CDR3 is 15 residues. Trimming pared 4 bases from V and 0 bases from J, leaving 12 bases between. The germline V gene encodes CDR1 PRHDT and CDR2 FYEKMQ (reference sequence). The CDR3 nucleotides are TGTGCCAGCAGCTCTCAGGGACACTTGAACACTGAAGCTTTCTTT. Translation: CASSSQGHLNTEAFF. Using reference TRBV13 and TRBJ1-1 for the parts outside the CDR3, the full variable domain is AAGVIQSPRHLIKEKRETATLKCYPIPRHDTVYWYQQGPGQDPQFLISFYEKMQSDKGSIPDRFSAQQFSDYHSELNMSSLELGDSALYFCASSSQGHLNTEAFFGQGTRLTVV.

Written as DNA, the CDR3 is TGTGCCAGCAGTGAAGCTGTTCGTGTGTCCGGGGAGCTGTTTTTT. It is translated as CASSEAVRVSGELFF. The chain combines TRBV6-1 with TRBJ2-2, with D unresolved. Germline V CDR1 and CDR2: MNHNS, SASEGT. The germline V and J ends were trimmed by 0 bases and 6 bases, with 11 bases remaining between them. This CDR3 is built from 15 residues.

The chain joins TRBV30 to TRBJ2-5; possibly TRBD1 for D (6 bases). V dropped 2 bases and J dropped 5 bases, with 18 bases sitting between them. The germline gives CDR1 GTSNPN, CDR2 SVGIG (reference sequence). This CDR3 contains 15 residues. The CDR3 protein is CAWSIPTGIGETQYF. CDR3 nucleotide sequence: TGTGCCTGGAGTATCCCAACAGGGATCGGGGAGACCCAGTACTTC.

This chain connects TRBV9 to TRBJ2-5; possibly TRBD2 for D (6 bases). V gave up 3 bases and J gave up 0 bases, with 9 bases separating them. There are 14 residues in the CDR3. Germline CDR1 reads SGDLS; CDR2 reads YYNGEE. CDR3 sequence (DNA): TGTGCCAGCAGCGGCCGGGACTACCAAGAGACCCAGTACTTC. Translated, it gives CASSGRDYQETQYF.

In nucleotides, the CDR3 is TGTGCCAGCAGTCTCCAGGGTGGTACGCAGTATTTT. It encodes CASSLQGGTQYF. The J gene is TRBJ2-3, the V gene TRBV6-5; D is perhaps TRBD1 (5 bases). Germline CDR1 and CDR2: MNHEY and SVGAGI. V was pared by 5 bases and J by 8 bases, with 11 bases between. The CDR3 has 12 amino acids.

This clone was found once. The chain combines TRBV2 with TRBJ1-1; 10 bases fit TRBD1. CDR1 SNHLY and CDR2 FYNNEI come from the germline V gene. V was clipped by 6 bases and J by 0 bases; unmatched bases: 7. This CDR3 comprises 16 residues. CDR3 bases: TGTGCCAGCAGAGACAGGGGGCCTATAATGAACACTGAAGCTTTCTTT. The encoded protein is CASRDRGPIMNTEAFF.

The rearrangement links TRBV27 to TRBJ2-6, with a possible D match to TRBD1 (5 bases). The CDR3 has 17 residues. Germline CDR1 and CDR2: MNHEY and SMNVEV (reference sequence). The V gene lost 7 bases and the J gene lost 2 bases, with 18 bases spanning the gap. The CDR3 protein is CASKIEQGLAGANVLTF. The CDR3 DNA reads TGTGCCAGCAAAATCGAGCAGGGTTTGGCTGGGGCCAACGTCCTGACTTTC.

In DNA, the CDR3 is TGTGCCAGCAGCCAATTACAGGGGACGCCTCTCTCTGGAAACACCATATATTTT. It codes for CASSQLQGTPLSGNTIYF. V is TRBV14 and J is TRBJ1-3; 7 bases line up with TRBD1. V lost 2 bases to trimming and J lost 0 bases; unmatched junction nucleotides: 10. This CDR3 has 18 residues. Per the germline V gene, CDR1 is SGHDN and CDR2 is FVKESK.

The chain combines TRBV5-4 with TRBJ2-5, with D possibly matching TRBD2 (5 bases). Germline loops: CDR1 SGHNT, CDR2 YYREEE (reference sequence). The CDR3 has 15 residues. The germline V and J ends were trimmed by 4 bases and 2 bases, with 15 bases remaining between them. The CDR3 DNA reads TGTGCCAGCAGCCCTTTCGGACTGCAACAAGAGACCCAGTACTTC. Residues: CASSPFGLQQETQYF.

The rearrangement joins TRBV29-1 to TRBJ1-1; TRBD1 matches 8 bases. The CDR3 is made up of 13 amino acids. The junction had 8 bases not matched to a gene; V was cut back by 6 bases and J by 5 bases. The V gene's germline CDR1 is SQVTM and CDR2 ANQGSEA. The chain's CDR3 is CSVSGGAGTEAFF. As DNA, the CDR3 is TGCAGCGTCTCAGGGGGCGCCGGGACTGAAGCTTTCTTT. Combining the CDR3 with reference TRBV29-1 and TRBJ1-1 gives the whole variable domain SAVISQKPSRDICQRGTSLTIQCQVDSQVTMMFWYRQQPGQSLTLIATANQGSEATYESGFVIDKFPISRPNLTFSTLTVSNMSPEDSSIYLCSVSGGAGTEAFFGQGTRLTVV.

The rearrangement uses TRBV5-1 and TRBJ1-2; a weak D match, TRBD1 (5 bases). CDR3 length equals 15 residues. Trimming left V 0 bases short and J 1 base short, with 10 bases between. Germline V gives CDR1 SGHRS, CDR2 YFSETQ. This CDR3 is CASSLADSRNYGYTF. The DNA for the CDR3 is TGCGCCAGCAGCTTGGCCGACAGCCGTAACTATGGCTACACCTTC.

The V call is TRBV10-3, the J call TRBJ2-1, with 13 positions matching TRBD2. The CDR3 has 14 amino acids. CDR1 ENHRY and CDR2 SYGVKD come from the germline V gene. V trimming: 10 bases; J trimming: 6 bases; junction bases outside the gene matches: 6. The CDR3 spells CATRTSGRVNEQFF. The CDR3 bases are TGTGCCACCCGGACTAGCGGGAGAGTCAATGAGCAGTTCTTC.

The genes are TRBV10-3 and TRBJ2-1, with a possible D match to TRBD2 (5 bases). Germline CDR1 reads ENHRY; CDR2 reads SYGVKD. V shed 5 bases and J shed 8 bases, with 10 bases lying between them. The CDR3 contains 12 residues. The CDR3: CAISPSSHEQFF. CDR3 nucleotides: TGTGCCATCAGTCCTAGCTCCCATGAGCAGTTCTTC.

CDR3 sequence reads: CASSLGRGVYEQYF. The CDR3 DNA reads as TGTGCCAGCAGCTTAGGAAGGGGTGTCTACGAGCAGTACTTC. The chain is built from TRBV7-7 and TRBJ2-7, with a weak D call TRBD1 (5 bases). The V gene's germline CDR1 is SSHAT and CDR2 FNYEAQ (reference sequence). The CDR3 contains 14 residues. V was shortened by 1 base and J by 3 bases, with 10 bases between the two germline ends.

This chain joins TRBV2 and TRBJ1-5; D call uncertain. Germline CDR1 and CDR2: SNHLY and FYNNEI. Trimming cost V 3 bases and J 7 bases, with 7 bases left between them. This CDR3 contains 12 residues. The CDR3 spells CASSEELQPQHF. The DNA of the CDR3 is TGTGCCAGCAGTGAGGAGTTGCAGCCCCAGCATTTT.

The rearrangement uses TRBV5-1 and TRBJ1-5; the match to TRBD1 covers 7 bases. The V and J ends lost 1 base and 10 bases, in that order; junction bases with no gene match: 8. CDR3 length equals 14 residues. Looked up from germline, CDR1 is SGHRS and CDR2 is YFSETQ. The CDR3 is CASSLSGGKEPQHF. DNA for the CDR3: TGCGCCAGCAGCTTGTCAGGGGGAAAGGAACCCCAGCATTTT. Using reference TRBV5-1 and TRBJ1-5 for the parts outside the CDR3, the full variable domain is KAGVTQTPRYLIKTRGQQVTLSCSPISGHRSVSWYQQTPGQGLQFLFEYFSETQRNKGNFPGRFSGRQFSNSRSEMNVSTLELGDSALYLCASSLSGGKEPQHFGDGTRLSIL.

This chain uses TRBV10-3 with TRBJ2-5, with 9 bases identical to TRBD2. There are 15 residues in the CDR3. After removal of 4 bases from V and 4 bases from J, the junction contained 7 bases not matched to a gene. Germline CDR1 and CDR2: ENHRY and SYGVKD. In DNA form, the CDR3 reads TGTGCCATCAGTGCTAGCGGGGAGGTTGGAGAGACCCAGTACTTC. Translating it yields CAISASGEVGETQYF.